This T cell receptor beta chain is from a study of T cells after yellow fever vaccination. Whole-study results and caveats: The CD4 and CD8 compartments had a small share of their clonotypes in common. Peaking on day 5 versus 15, the secondary response was faster but weaker.

The V gene's germline CDR1 is SSHAT and CDR2 FNYEAQ (reference sequence). The CDR3 loop spans 13 amino acids. A 5'RACE template-switching step, the method used to make TCR cDNA, added a universal primer site and UMIs. TCRdb reprocessed the 5' RACE reads with MiXCR, giving one entry per CDR3 protein. The top ten clones hold about 3.5% of a sample with some 340,000 distinct CDR3 sequences, around 10% of them seen once. As to this clonotype: The antigen is unknown.

This rearrangement joins TRBV7-7 to TRBJ2-1; D might be TRBD2 (6 bases). The sample consisted of CD4+ T cells sorted from PBMCs, taken 45 days after the yellow fever booster vaccination. This sequence originates from a man younger than 35 who received the YFV17D yellow fever vaccine. The CDR3: CTSSSAWGGEQFF. In DNA, the CDR3 is TGTACTAGCAGCTCGGCGTGGGGTGGTGAGCAGTTCTTC.